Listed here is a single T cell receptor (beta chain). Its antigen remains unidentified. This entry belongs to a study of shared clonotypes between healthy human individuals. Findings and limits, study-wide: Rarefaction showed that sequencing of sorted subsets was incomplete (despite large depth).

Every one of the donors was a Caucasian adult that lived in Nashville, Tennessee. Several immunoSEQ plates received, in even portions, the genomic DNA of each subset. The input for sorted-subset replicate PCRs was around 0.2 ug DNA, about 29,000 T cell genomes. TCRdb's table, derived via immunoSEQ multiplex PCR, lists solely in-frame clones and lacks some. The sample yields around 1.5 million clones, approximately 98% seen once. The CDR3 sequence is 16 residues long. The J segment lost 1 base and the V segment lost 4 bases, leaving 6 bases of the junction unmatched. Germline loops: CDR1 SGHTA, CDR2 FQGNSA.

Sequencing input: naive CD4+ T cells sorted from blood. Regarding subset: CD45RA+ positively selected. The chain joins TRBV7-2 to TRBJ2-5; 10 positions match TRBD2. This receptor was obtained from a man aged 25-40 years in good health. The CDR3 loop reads CASSSNSGRLQETQYF. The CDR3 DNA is TGTGCCAGCAGCTCGAATAGCGGGAGGCTCCAAGAGACCCAGTACTTC.